The source of this TCR beta chain is a study of human T cells and chemical hapten exposure. Each CDR3 protein gets one entry after TCRdb re-called the RACE reads with MiXCR. The sample consists of a few hundred thousand distinct CDR3 sequences, about 5.4% of them appearing once. Germline V CDR1 and CDR2: LNHDA, SQIVND (reference sequence). The CDR3 loop spans 12 amino acids. The V gene lost 8 bases and the J gene lost 5 bases, with 12 bases spanning the gap. As to time point: pre-sensitization, week 0. This sample's treatment: therapeutic diphenylcyclopropenone sensitization with weekly scalp DPC. This clonotype was recorded a few times.

The sequenced sample was whole blood, obtained in connection with sensitization to the hapten diphenylcyclopropenone (DPC). The sequence came from a young woman with alopecia areata. Some clones in this sample may be carry-over from other donors' samples. This chain connects TRBV19 to TRBJ2-5; weak D call: TRBD1 (6 bases). This CDR3 is CASRQAGETQYF. CDR3 sequence (DNA): TGTGCCAGTCGACAGGCTGGCGAGACCCAGTACTTC.